Listed below are T cell receptor beta chains from one sample, sequenced in a study of blood T cells in healthy people across ages. Each CDR3 protein gets one entry after TCRdb re-called the 5' RACE reads with MiXCR. The table has around 280,000 distinct CDR3 sequences, roughly 26% seen once. Input material: blood. The receptors shown here come from a woman in her 70s in good health. Both conserved end residues are part of each CDR3. D genes are given only for firm matches. Only part of the rows carry a size: once, few, many, or a class if the clone is expanded.

J: TRBJ2-7
size: .
length: 12
D: .
V: TRBV5-6
DNA: TGTGCCAGCAGCTTGGTGGAAGGCGAGCAGTACTTC
CDR3: CASSLVEGEQYF

J: TRBJ2-7
size: .
length: 14
D: TRBD2
V: TRBV12-5
DNA: TGTGCTAGTGGCCATCGACTAGCAGGCTGGGAGCAGTACTTC
CDR3: CASGHRLAGWEQYF

J: TRBJ2-1
size: .
length: 15
D: .
V: TRBV20-1
DNA: TGCAGTGCTCAGAGATCGGGGGTCTCCTACAATGAGCAGTTCTTC
CDR3: CSAQRSGVSYNEQFF

J: TRBJ2-6
size: .
length: 15
D: .
V: TRBV7-8
DNA: TGTGCCAGCAGCTTCAGGTTGACTGGGGCCAACGTCCTGACTTTC
CDR3: CASSFRLTGANVLTF

J: TRBJ2-3
size: .
length: 16
D: TRBD2
V: TRBV20-1
DNA: TGCAGTGCTAAGGCTAGCGGACCGACTAGCACAGATACGCAGTATTTT
CDR3: CSAKASGPTSTDTQYF

J: TRBJ1-1
size: few
length: 14
D: .
V: TRBV11-2
DNA: TGTGCCAGCAGCTTACGGACAAAGAACACTGAAGCTTTCTTT
CDR3: CASSLRTKNTEAFF

J: TRBJ2-1
size: few
length: 11
D: .
V: TRBV20-1
DNA: TGCAGTGCTAGGTTCGGAGGTGAGCAGTTCTTC
CDR3: CSARFGGEQFF

J: TRBJ2-3
size: .
length: 15
D: TRBD2
V: TRBV20-1
DNA: TGCGGTGCTAGAGGACTAGCGGGAGCATCGGATACGCAGTATTTT
CDR3: CGARGLAGASDTQYF

J: TRBJ1-4
size: .
length: 14
D: .
V: TRBV5-5
DNA: TGTGCCAGCAGCTTGGGACCTTTTAATGAAAAACTGTTTTTT
CDR3: CASSLGPFNEKLFF

J: TRBJ2-1
size: .
length: 16
D: .
V: TRBV21-1
DNA: TGTGCCAGCAGCAAAGACGGCTGTTCGGCCTACAATGAGCAGTTCTTC
CDR3: CASSKDGCSAYNEQFF

J: TRBJ1-4
size: once
length: 12
D: .
V: TRBV18
DNA: TGTGCCAGCTCACCACCGGCGGGAAAACTGTTTTTT
CDR3: CASSPPAGKLFF

J: TRBJ1-6
size: few
length: 15
D: .
V: TRBV7-2
DNA: TGTGCCAGCAGCTTAGTAGGTCAGGGAAATTCACCCCTCCACTTT
CDR3: CASSLVGQGNSPLHF

J: TRBJ2-1
size: .
length: 15
D: TRBD1
V: TRBV11-1
DNA: TGTGCCAGCAGCCCCTACGGACAGGGGCACAATGAGCAGTTCTTC
CDR3: CASSPYGQGHNEQFF

J: TRBJ2-1
size: .
length: 15
D: TRBD1
V: TRBV5-7
DNA: TGTGCCAGCAACCCGACAGGGAGCTCCTACAATGAGCAGTTCTTC
CDR3: CASNPTGSSYNEQFF

J: TRBJ2-1
size: .
length: 15
D: TRBD2
V: TRBV2
DNA: TGTGCCAGCAGCTTAACTAGCGGGAGGTCAAGTGAGCAGTTCTTC
CDR3: CASSLTSGRSSEQFF

J: TRBJ2-7
size: many
length: 15
D: TRBD2
V: TRBV12-3/TRBV12-4
DNA: TGTGCCAGCAGTTGGACTAGCGGGGCCCCCTACGAGCAGTACTTC
CDR3: CASSWTSGAPYEQYF

J: TRBJ2-7
size: .
length: 16
D: TRBD1
V: TRBV20-1
DNA: TGCAGTGCTGAGAGGGACAGGTCTTTAAGGCGGTACGAGCAGTACTTC
CDR3: CSAERDRSLRRYEQYF

J: TRBJ2-7
size: .
length: 12
D: .
V: TRBV28
DNA: TGTGCCAGCACCCAAAAAGGGTACGAGCAGTACTTC
CDR3: CASTQKGYEQYF

J: TRBJ1-1
size: .
length: 13
D: .
V: TRBV28
DNA: TGTGCCATCCTCCAGGGGTCGCGCACTGAAGCTTTCTTT
CDR3: CAILQGSRTEAFF

J: TRBJ2-5
size: few
length: 14
D: TRBD1
V: TRBV11-2
DNA: TGTGCCAGCAGCCATAGACAGGGTCAAGAGACCCAGTACTTC
CDR3: CASSHRQGQETQYF

J: TRBJ2-5
size: few
length: 13
D: .
V: TRBV6-2/TRBV6-3
DNA: TGTGCCAGCAGTTTCGGGAGCTCGGGGACCCAGTACTTC
CDR3: CASSFGSSGTQYF

J: TRBJ2-5
size: many
length: 13
D: .
V: TRBV24-1
DNA: TGTGCCACCAGTGGGGCGGCTCAAGAGACCCAGTACTTC
CDR3: CATSGAAQETQYF

J: TRBJ2-7
size: .
length: 12
D: .
V: TRBV29-1
DNA: TGCAGCGTTCCGGGGACGTCCTACGAGCAGTACTTC
CDR3: CSVPGTSYEQYF